This paragraph covers one T cell receptor (beta chain) sequence. Data came from immunoSEQ multiplex PCR; TCRdb stores just in-frame clones and leaves some out. Of 55,000 to 70,000 clones detected, 93% appear once; the ten largest clones hold 0.36%. Trimming took off 3 bases at V and 1 base at J, with 9 bases between the two ends. This CDR3 is 14 amino acids long. The germline gives CDR1 SGHNT, CDR2 YYREEE (reference sequence). This sample is part of a study of T cell changes during pregnancy in multiple sclerosis. This TCR came from a female donor with multiple sclerosis, enrolled in a pregnancy study. The sample consisted of CD4+ T cells from peripheral blood mononuclear cells, taken before pregnancy. The chain is built from TRBV5-4 and TRBJ2-3, with TRBD1 as a possible D gene (5 bases). CDR3 nucleotides: TGTGCCAGCAGCTGGGCAGGGCGCACAGATACGCAGTATTTT. As protein: CASSWAGRTDTQYF.